This passage covers 26 T cell receptor beta chains from one sample sequenced in a study of blood T cell repertoires in COVID-19. Some clones are missing from TCRdb's copy, which holds only in-frame ones; the method was immunoSEQ multiplex PCR. The profile shows about 180,000 clones, around 87% of them singletons. The sequenced material came from peripheral blood. The receptors were sampled from a middle-aged man with active or convalescent COVID-19.

The rearrangement links TRBV5-4 to TRBJ1-1, with D possibly matching TRBD1 (5 bases). The length of the CDR3 is 15 residues. V was pared by 4 bases and J by 0 bases, with 13 bases between. Germline lookup yields CDR1 SGHNT and CDR2 YYREEE (reference sequence). The CDR3 coding sequence is TGTGCCAGCAGCCGACAGAAAGCCATGAACACTGAAGCTTTCTTT. Encoded protein: CASSRQKAMNTEAFF.

The chain combines TRBV19 with TRBJ1-2; possibly TRBD1 for D (6 bases). V shed 4 bases and J shed 5 bases, with 14 bases lying between them. Germline CDR1 reads LNHDA; CDR2 reads SQIVND (reference sequence). This CDR3 comprises 14 residues. The chain's CDR3 is CASSRRQAFYGYTF. Here the CDR3 DNA reads TGTGCCAGTAGTAGGCGACAGGCCTTTTATGGCTACACCTTC. The full variable domain, with the rest looked up from reference TRBV19 and TRBJ1-2, is DGGITQSPKYLFRKEGQNVTLSCEQNLNHDAMYWYRQDPGQGLRLIYYSQIVNDFQKGDIAEGYSVSREKKESFPLTVTSAQKNPTAFYLCASSRRQAFYGYTFGSGTRLTVV.

The V gene is TRBV6-6, the J gene TRBJ1-4, with TRBD1 as a possible D gene (6 bases). This CDR3 spans 13 amino acids. CDR1 MNHNY and CDR2 SVGAGI come from the germline V gene (reference sequence). Trimming cost V 8 bases and J 8 bases, with 15 bases left between them. The CDR3 protein is CASAAGAWEKLFF. In DNA form, the CDR3 reads TGTGCCAGCGCGGCGGGGGCCTGGGAAAAACTGTTTTTT.

This clone occurred once. The V gene is TRBV27, the J gene TRBJ1-2; 8 bases agree with TRBD1. The CDR3 runs to 15 residues. Germline CDR1 reads MNHEY; CDR2 reads SMNVEV (reference sequence). V lost 8 bases to trimming and J lost 8 bases; unmatched junction nucleotides: 16. The chain's CDR3 is CASVDPSRGLGGYTF. The CDR3 nucleotides are TGTGCCAGCGTCGATCCGAGCAGGGGGCTCGGAGGCTACACCTTC.

The chain recombines TRBV29-1 with TRBJ1-2; 7 bases are a match to TRBD1. With 3 bases clipped from V and 8 bases from J, the junction kept 6 bases outside the gene matches. This CDR3 spans 12 amino acids. Germline CDR1 SQVTM, CDR2 ANQGSEA. This CDR3 reads CSVDKGASGYTF. In DNA form, the CDR3 reads TGCAGCGTTGATAAGGGGGCGAGCGGCTACACCTTC.

The gene calls are TRBV23-1 and TRBJ2-6, with 9 bases fitting TRBD1. TRBV23-1 is labeled an ORF, and its function is uncertain. This CDR3 contains 19 residues. CDR3 DNA sequence: TGCCCCCCCCGCCGACACTGGGGACAGGGTCGCTCTGGGGCCAACGTCCTGACTTTC. Translating it yields CPPRRHWGQGRSGANVLTF.

The chain joins TRBV12-5 to TRBJ2-7; 9 bases align to TRBD1. Trimming at V came to 3 bases and at J to 0 bases, leaving 6 bases not matched to a gene. Germline assignment: CDR1 LGHNT and CDR2 FRNRAP. The CDR3 extends over 16 amino acids. This CDR3 is CASGLPGTGLSYEQYF. Written as DNA, the CDR3 is TGTGCTAGTGGTTTACCCGGGACAGGGCTCTCCTACGAGCAGTACTTC.

J is TRBJ2-2 and V is TRBV6-1, with unresolved D. V was pared by 3 bases and J by 1 base, with 6 bases between. This CDR3 is 14 amino acids long. Germline CDR1 MNHNS, CDR2 SASEGT. The CDR3 spells CASSDLRNTGELFF. The CDR3 DNA reads as TGTGCCAGCAGTGATCTCAGGAACACCGGGGAGCTGTTTTTT.

CDR3 sequence reads: CAISRLAGTNTGELFF. For the CDR3, the DNA is TGTGCCATCAGTCGACTAGCGGGTACGAACACCGGGGAGCTGTTTTTT. V usage is TRBV10-3 and J usage is TRBJ2-2, with 10 bases matching TRBD2. V shed 5 bases and J 0 bases; nucleotides not matched to a gene: 3. The CDR3 has 16 residues. Germline-derived CDR1 and CDR2 are ENHRY and SYGVKD.

The chain combines TRBV18 with TRBJ2-1; 12 bases match TRBD2. The CDR3 is 16 amino acids. CDR1 KGHSH and CDR2 LQKENI come from the germline V gene. With V trimmed by 4 bases and J by 10 bases, 11 bases remained unmatched. For the CDR3, the DNA is TGTGCCAGCTCACGACCCCTAGCGGGGGGGCGGAGGGAGCAGTTCTTC. This gives the protein CASSRPLAGGRREQFF.

The gene calls are TRBV19 and TRBJ2-7, with D perhaps matching TRBD2 (7 bases). Trimming removed 5 bases at V and 4 bases at J, with 12 bases between. CDR3 length equals 13 residues. Germline lookup yields CDR1 LNHDA and CDR2 SQIVND (reference sequence). CDR3 sequence: CASSRGARYEQYF. In DNA, the CDR3 is TGTGCCAGTAGTCGGGGGGCCCGTTACGAGCAGTACTTC.

The rearrangement links TRBV25-1 to TRBJ1-2; D perhaps matches TRBD1 (6 bases). The CDR3 loop spans 15 amino acids. Germline V gives CDR1 MGHDK, CDR2 SYGVNS. V lost 1 base and J 2 bases, leaving 11 bases between the germline ends. The CDR3 protein is CASSEWAGENYGYTF. The CDR3, as DNA: TGTGCCAGCAGTGAATGGGCAGGGGAAAACTATGGCTACACCTTC.

This clone has a single count. The CDR3 DNA reads TGTGCCAGCTCACCCGCGCGCAGGGAAGGAAACGAGCAGTACTTC. Translation: CASSPARREGNEQYF. The gene calls are TRBV18 and TRBJ2-7, with D tentatively TRBD1 (5 bases). Germline lookup yields CDR1 KGHSH and CDR2 LQKENI. Trimming pared 3 bases from V and 5 bases from J, leaving 17 bases between. The CDR3 contains 15 residues.

This clone came up once. The J gene is TRBJ2-2, the V gene TRBV5-1; 7 bases fit TRBD2. With 1 base clipped from V and 5 bases from J, the junction kept 2 bases outside the gene matches. The CDR3 covers 14 residues. The germline V gene has CDR1 SGHRS and CDR2 YFSETQ. In nucleotides, the CDR3 is TGCGCCAGCAGCTTGAGTAGCGGGACCGGGGAGCTGTTTTTT. Its translation: CASSLSSGTGELFF.

The chain is built from TRBV18 and TRBJ2-2; 7 bases fit TRBD1. CDR3 size: 17 residues. Trimming cost V 0 bases and J 1 base; bases outside gene matches: 5. The V gene's germline CDR1 is KGHSH and CDR2 LQKENI. The CDR3, as DNA: TGTGCCAGCTCACCACCGAGGGCAGGGGGGAACACCGGGGAGCTGTTTTTT. Protein: CASSPPRAGGNTGELFF. Complete variable domain (other parts from reference TRBV18 and TRBJ2-2): NAGVMQNPRHLVRRRGQEARLRCSPMKGHSHVYWYRQLPEEGLKFMVYLQKENIIDESGMPKERFSAEFPKEGPSILRIQQVVRGDSAAYFCASSPPRAGGNTGELFFGEGSRLTVL.

The chain combines TRBV18 with TRBJ1-1; the D is unclear. CDR3 length: 16 amino acids. Trimming took off 4 bases at V and 0 bases at J, with 15 bases between the two ends. Germline V lookup: CDR1 KGHSH, CDR2 LQKENI. This CDR3 reads CASSQTGGQMNTEAFF. As DNA, the CDR3 is TGTGCCAGCTCACAAACCGGCGGGCAGATGAACACTGAAGCTTTCTTT. The whole variable domain, filled in from reference TRBV18 and TRBJ1-1, reads NAGVMQNPRHLVRRRGQEARLRCSPMKGHSHVYWYRQLPEEGLKFMVYLQKENIIDESGMPKERFSAEFPKEGPSILRIQQVVRGDSAAYFCASSQTGGQMNTEAFFGQGTRLTVV.

This rearrangement joins TRBV10-1 to TRBJ1-6; D call uncertain. The length of the CDR3 is 13 residues. Germline assignment: CDR1 WNHNN and CDR2 SYGVQD (reference sequence). Trimming shortened V by 5 bases and J by 7 bases, and 9 bases separated the two germline ends. CDR3 DNA: TGCGCCAGCAGTTACAGACGGAATTCACCCCTCCACTTT. This sequence encodes CASSYRRNSPLHF.

This chain connects TRBV5-6 to TRBJ1-6, with D perhaps TRBD1 (5 bases). V lost 0 bases, J lost 7 bases, and 11 bases lay in between. The CDR3 has 15 amino acids. Per the germline V gene, CDR1 is SGHDT and CDR2 is YYEEEE. The CDR3 coding sequence is TGTGCCAGCAGCTTGGTCCCAGGGCAAAATTCACCCCTCCACTTT. This translates into CASSLVPGQNSPLHF.

CDR3 nucleotide sequence: TGTGCTAGTGCCCCTCCCGGGACTAGCGCCGGGGGGGAGACCCAGTACTTC. It yields the protein CASAPPGTSAGGETQYF. The chain recombines TRBV12-5 with TRBJ2-5; TRBD2 aligns across 10 bases. Per the germline V gene, CDR1 is LGHNT and CDR2 is FRNRAP. This CDR3 spans 17 amino acids. The V segment lost 7 bases and the J segment 5 bases; nucleotides outside the gene matches: 16.

The rearrangement links TRBV28 to TRBJ2-2; 8 bases are a match to TRBD1. Germline V gene sequence: CDR1 MDHEN, CDR2 SYDVKM. The V and J ends lost 2 bases and 2 bases, in that order; junction bases with no gene match: 7. The CDR3 has 17 residues. For the CDR3, the DNA is TGTGCCAGCAGTTTAGGGACAGGCGTCCGCAACACCGGGGAGCTGTTTTTT. Translation gives CASSLGTGVRNTGELFF.

The chain uses TRBV5-3 and TRBJ1-2; no reliable D call. TRBV5-3 is recorded as an ORF, its role being uncertain. This CDR3 has 13 residues. V lost 4 bases, J lost 2 bases, and 9 bases lay in between. CDR3 DNA sequence: TGTGCCAGAAGCAGACGGGGAAACTATGGCTACACCTTC. Amino acids: CARSRRGNYGYTF.

A word on this clone: This specimen includes other DNA sequences encoding the same CDR3. The rearrangement links TRBV7-2 to TRBJ1-2, with D tentatively TRBD1 (5 bases). Trimming cost V 1 base and J 8 bases, with 11 bases left between them. The CDR3 totals 13 residues. The germline gives CDR1 SGHTA, CDR2 FQGNSA. Here the CDR3 reads CASSLDRGGGYTF. In nucleotides, the CDR3 is TGTGCCAGCAGCTTAGACCGGGGGGGAGGCTACACCTTC.

The gene calls are TRBV2 and TRBJ1-1, with a possible D match to TRBD1 (5 bases). The length of the CDR3 is 14 residues. From germline, CDR1 is SNHLY and CDR2 FYNNEI. V lost 7 bases and J 1 base, leaving 13 bases between the germline ends. The CDR3 coding sequence is TGTGCCAGCACCTGGGACTTTTCGAACACTGAAGCTTTCTTT. Protein sequence: CASTWDFSNTEAFF.

A note on this clone: The junction departs from the called germline gene at one end, perhaps through a read error. The CDR3 nucleotides are TGCGTCGGGATCCAGCGCGTCTATGGCTACACCTTC. Translating it yields CVGIQRVYGYTF. The rearrangement uses TRBV25-1 and TRBJ1-2; no firm D call. The CDR3 totals 12 residues. Germline-derived CDR1 and CDR2 are MGHDK and SYGVNS.

The chain employs TRBV6-1 and TRBJ1-2; a weak D match, TRBD1 (6 bases). The CDR3 spans 13 residues. Trimming cost V 1 base and J 8 bases, with 11 bases left between them. The germline gives CDR1 MNHNS, CDR2 SASEGT. CDR3 sequence: CASSEDRVRGYTF. The CDR3 region has the DNA TGTGCCAGCAGTGAAGACAGGGTGCGGGGCTACACCTTC.

This sequence joins TRBV6-6 and TRBJ1-5; 10 bases map to TRBD1. From germline, CDR1 is MNHNY and CDR2 SVGAGI (reference sequence). The J segment lost 3 bases and the V segment lost 7 bases, leaving 6 bases of the junction unmatched. CDR3 length equals 15 residues. CDR3 DNA sequence: TGTGCCAGCACCGGAGGGACAGGGGTCAATCAGCCCCAGCATTTT. This sequence encodes CASTGGTGVNQPQHF.